The rows below give T cell receptor beta chains drawn from one sample of a study of blood T cell repertoires in COVID-19. Data came from immunoSEQ multiplex PCR; TCRdb stores just in-frame clones and leaves some out. Of about 240,000 clones in the sample, around 89% were seen once. The sample consisted of PBMCs or T cells enriched from blood (not recorded which). The receptors shown here come from a woman aged 25 to 45 who had recovered from COVID-19. Both conserved end residues are trimmed from each CDR3. Fields, in order: V gene, CDR3 protein.

V gene: TRBV6-5; CDR3 protein: ASSYSFAGENTQY
V gene: TRBV2; CDR3 protein: ASSVRQAYAQPQH
V gene: TRBV29-1; CDR3 protein: SGKQGNTEAF
V gene: TRBV5-1; CDR3 protein: ASSLVEGADGYT
V gene: TRBV29-1; CDR3 protein: SVAPIFPATNEKLF
V gene: TRBV19; CDR3 protein: ASSPTGMTGSGYT
V gene: TRBV18; CDR3 protein: ASSPQELGGGEKLF
V gene: TRBV7-8; CDR3 protein: ASSLEPGVGSPLH
V gene: TRBV28; CDR3 protein: ASSPMTRRRGQPQH
V gene: TRBV10-3; CDR3 protein: AISEGTGLMTT
V gene: TRBV6-2/TRBV6-3; CDR3 protein: ASSSRDSYNEQF
V gene: TRBV2; CDR3 protein: ASRSRDRGRTDTQY
V gene: TRBV28; CDR3 protein: ASSLLDRGINTGELF
V gene: TRBV4-2; CDR3 protein: ASSHHGTGGTDTQY
V gene: TRBV2; CDR3 protein: ASSGDNGPEAF
V gene: TRBV10-3; CDR3 protein: AISSGTSGRKATGELF
V gene: TRBV6-5; CDR3 protein: ASSYSSGNTIY
V gene: TRBV28; CDR3 protein: ASRGQVNTEAF
V gene: TRBV5-1; CDR3 protein: ASSLSGPTEAF
V gene: TRBV12-3/TRBV12-4; CDR3 protein: ASSKGFEQY
V gene: TRBV9; CDR3 protein: ASSVQSKREQF
V gene: TRBV4-3; CDR3 protein: ASSQETANYGYT
V gene: TRBV30; CDR3 protein: AWTGGTNEKLF
V gene: TRBV24-1; CDR3 protein: ATSGAGGVDTQY
V gene: TRBV4-1; CDR3 protein: ASSAGQGAANEKLF
V gene: TRBV7-2; CDR3 protein: ASSLEAGTYEQY
V gene: TRBV27; CDR3 protein: ASSFRDTGELF
V gene: TRBV9; CDR3 protein: ASSLGQGNRGDTQY
V gene: TRBV20-1; CDR3 protein: SASFEAGIGETQY
V gene: TRBV28; CDR3 protein: ASIQGGDFFY
V gene: TRBV7-3; CDR3 protein: ASSLSTGADRTGELF
V gene: TRBV20-1; CDR3 protein: SAPRGDEQF
V gene: TRBV27; CDR3 protein: ASSWDRRNSPLH
V gene: TRBV11-2; CDR3 protein: ASRLSRDNWMTEAF
V gene: TRBV11-2; CDR3 protein: ASSPPSGSATYEQY
V gene: TRBV12-3/TRBV12-4; CDR3 protein: ASSFTDNEQF
V gene: TRBV6-2/TRBV6-3; CDR3 protein: ASSTQGGDTEAF
V gene: TRBV4-1; CDR3 protein: ASSRETGLNTEAF
V gene: TRBV6-5; CDR3 protein: ASSLGLVYEQY
V gene: TRBV24-1; CDR3 protein: ATSDTSGSYEQY
V gene: TRBV28; CDR3 protein: ASSYQNVGHYYEQY
V gene: TRBV19; CDR3 protein: ASSIVLAGNQPQH
V gene: TRBV5-4; CDR3 protein: ASSLWTGRRGYT
V gene: TRBV9; CDR3 protein: ASSPQAGGAGGSYEQY
V gene: TRBV4-2; CDR3 protein: ASSQVGTSGTYEQY
V gene: TRBV28; CDR3 protein: ASSSGGISGQPQH
V gene: TRBV30; CDR3 protein: AWSVKLRGNQPQH
V gene: TRBV15; CDR3 protein: ATSSVLGLNTEAF
V gene: TRBV6-2/TRBV6-3; CDR3 protein: ASSYPSGGRARDTQY
V gene: TRBV5-6; CDR3 protein: ASRKIGGLNEQY
V gene: TRBV5-6; CDR3 protein: ASSLAGGGAYGYT
V gene: TRBV27; CDR3 protein: ASSLTGESDQPQH
V gene: TRBV4-1; CDR3 protein: ASSQAPGTATGNTIY
V gene: TRBV4-2; CDR3 protein: ASSQRPSGLHYGYT
V gene: TRBV11-2; CDR3 protein: ASSLDRGPYEQY